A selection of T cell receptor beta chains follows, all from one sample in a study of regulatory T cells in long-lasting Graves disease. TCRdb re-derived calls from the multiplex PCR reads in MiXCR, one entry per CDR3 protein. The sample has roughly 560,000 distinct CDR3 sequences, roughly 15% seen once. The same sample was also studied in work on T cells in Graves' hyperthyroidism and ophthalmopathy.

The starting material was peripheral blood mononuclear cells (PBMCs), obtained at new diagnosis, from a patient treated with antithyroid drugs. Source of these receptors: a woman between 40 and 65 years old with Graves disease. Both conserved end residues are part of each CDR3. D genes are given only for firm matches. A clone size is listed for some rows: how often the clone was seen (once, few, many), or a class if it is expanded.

CDR3aa: CAWSSGRFGEKLFF; CDR3nt: TGTGCCTGGAGCTCAGGGCGCTTTGGTGAAAAACTGTTTTTT; d_gene: -; j_gene: TRBJ1-4; abundance: many; v_gene: TRBV30; len: 14
CDR3aa: CASSFTKGDTEAFF; CDR3nt: TGTGCCAGCAGTTTTACGAAAGGGGACACTGAAGCTTTCTTT; d_gene: -; j_gene: TRBJ1-1; abundance: few; v_gene: TRBV12-3/TRBV12-4; len: 14
CDR3aa: CASSRTGLRDSYNEQFF; CDR3nt: TGTGCCAGCAGTAGGACGGGACTTCGAGACTCGTACAATGAGCAGTTCTTC; d_gene: -; j_gene: TRBJ2-1; abundance: many; v_gene: TRBV12-3/TRBV12-4; len: 17
CDR3aa: CASSSPGGFFFYGYTF; CDR3nt: TGTGCCAGCAGCTCCCCAGGGGGATTTTTTTTCTATGGCTACACCTTC; d_gene: TRBD1; j_gene: TRBJ1-2; abundance: -; v_gene: TRBV12-3/TRBV12-4; len: 16
CDR3aa: CASGLYIAESSYEQYF; CDR3nt: TGTGCTAGTGGTTTGTATATAGCGGAATCCTCCTACGAGCAGTACTTC; d_gene: -; j_gene: TRBJ2-7; abundance: -; v_gene: TRBV12-5; len: 16
CDR3aa: CATLLEDTEAFF; CDR3nt: TGTGCCACCCTCCTCGAGGACACTGAAGCTTTCTTT; d_gene: -; j_gene: TRBJ1-1; abundance: many; v_gene: TRBV28; len: 12
CDR3aa: CASSQAGTGAEAFF; CDR3nt: TGTGCCAGCAGCCAAGCCGGGACAGGGGCTGAAGCTTTCTTT; d_gene: TRBD1; j_gene: TRBJ1-1; abundance: many; v_gene: TRBV3-1; len: 14
CDR3aa: CASSQGYRGRGETQYF; CDR3nt: TGTGCCAGCAGCCAAGGGTACAGGGGGCGCGGGGAGACCCAGTACTTC; d_gene: TRBD1; j_gene: TRBJ2-5; abundance: few; v_gene: TRBV3-1; len: 16
CDR3aa: CASSPGAPSEGVEQYF; CDR3nt: TGTGCCAGCAGCCCTGGGGCCCCTAGCGAGGGGGTGGAGCAGTACTTC; d_gene: -; j_gene: TRBJ2-7; abundance: many; v_gene: TRBV28; len: 16
CDR3aa: CASSMGTGTGFLNTEAFF; CDR3nt: TGTGCCAGTAGTATGGGTACCGGGACAGGCTTTCTGAACACTGAAGCTTTCTTT; d_gene: TRBD1; j_gene: TRBJ1-1; abundance: few; v_gene: TRBV19; len: 18
CDR3aa: CASSPGRGYEQYF; CDR3nt: TGTGCCAGCTCACCTGGCAGGGGGTACGAGCAGTACTTC; d_gene: TRBD1; j_gene: TRBJ2-7; abundance: many; v_gene: TRBV18; len: 13
CDR3aa: CASSAQGDSYEQYF; CDR3nt: TGTGCCAGCAGCGCACAGGGGGACTCCTACGAGCAGTACTTC; d_gene: TRBD1; j_gene: TRBJ2-7; abundance: few; v_gene: TRBV7-9; len: 14
CDR3aa: CASPGPQHF; CDR3nt: TGTGCCAGCCCTGGGCCCCAGCATTTT; d_gene: -; j_gene: TRBJ1-5; abundance: -; v_gene: TRBV7-9; len: 9
CDR3aa: CASMELRGGSYEQYF; CDR3nt: TGTGCCAGCATGGAGCTGCGGGGAGGATCCTACGAGCAGTACTTC; d_gene: -; j_gene: TRBJ2-7; abundance: -; v_gene: TRBV27; len: 15
CDR3aa: CASSETGGPLDTEAFF; CDR3nt: TGTGCCAGCAGCGAGACAGGAGGTCCTCTCGACACTGAAGCTTTCTTT; d_gene: -; j_gene: TRBJ1-1; abundance: -; v_gene: TRBV9; len: 16
CDR3aa: CASQPPSGSETQYF; CDR3nt: TGTGCCAGCCAACCCCCTAGCGGGAGTGAGACCCAGTACTTC; d_gene: TRBD2; j_gene: TRBJ2-5; abundance: many; v_gene: TRBV18; len: 14
CDR3aa: CASRRTGRETQYF; CDR3nt: TGTGCCAGCCGGAGGACAGGGCGGGAGACCCAGTACTTC; d_gene: TRBD1; j_gene: TRBJ2-5; abundance: many; v_gene: TRBV28; len: 13
CDR3aa: CASSLRQGAGTDTQYF; CDR3nt: TGTGCCAGCAGTCTTCGACAGGGGGCGGGCACAGATACGCAGTATTTT; d_gene: TRBD1; j_gene: TRBJ2-3; abundance: -; v_gene: TRBV6-5; len: 16
CDR3aa: CASSFPSPLHF; CDR3nt: TGTGCCAGCAGTTTCCCTTCACCCCTCCACTTT; d_gene: -; j_gene: TRBJ1-6; abundance: many; v_gene: TRBV12-3/TRBV12-4; len: 11
CDR3aa: CAISADGSNPNYGYTF; CDR3nt: TGTGCCATCAGTGCGGACGGAAGCAATCCTAACTATGGCTACACCTTC; d_gene: -; j_gene: TRBJ1-2; abundance: -; v_gene: TRBV10-3; len: 16
CDR3aa: CASSRETSNQPQHF; CDR3nt: TGTGCCAGTAGTCGGGAGACCAGCAATCAGCCCCAGCATTTT; d_gene: -; j_gene: TRBJ1-5; abundance: -; v_gene: TRBV19; len: 14
CDR3aa: CASRLTGEYNSPLHF; CDR3nt: TGTGCCAGCAGGCTAACAGGAGAATATAATTCACCCCTCCACTTT; d_gene: -; j_gene: TRBJ1-6; abundance: few; v_gene: TRBV6-1; len: 15
CDR3aa: CASSQNGGYTF; CDR3nt: TGTGCCAGCAGCCAAAATGGCGGCTACACCTTC; d_gene: -; j_gene: TRBJ1-2; abundance: many; v_gene: TRBV3-1; len: 11
CDR3aa: CATSRSRGSNQPQHF; CDR3nt: TGTGCCACCAGCAGAAGCAGGGGGAGCAATCAGCCCCAGCATTTT; d_gene: TRBD1; j_gene: TRBJ1-5; abundance: -; v_gene: TRBV15; len: 15
CDR3aa: CASSDKTQYF; CDR3nt: TGTGCCAGCAGTGATAAGACCCAGTACTTC; d_gene: -; j_gene: TRBJ2-5; abundance: -; v_gene: TRBV2; len: 10
CDR3aa: CASSQTYDVYYEQYF; CDR3nt: TGCGCCAGCAGCCAAACCTATGACGTTTACTACGAGCAGTACTTC; d_gene: -; j_gene: TRBJ2-7; abundance: many; v_gene: TRBV4-1; len: 15
CDR3aa: CASSLEGRTNEKLFF; CDR3nt: TGTGCCAGCAGCTTGGAGGGGAGAACTAATGAAAAACTGTTTTTT; d_gene: -; j_gene: TRBJ1-4; abundance: few; v_gene: TRBV5-5; len: 15
CDR3aa: CASSLGRGYGYTF; CDR3nt: TGTGCCAGCAGTTTAGGCAGGGGCTATGGCTACACCTTC; d_gene: -; j_gene: TRBJ1-2; abundance: many; v_gene: TRBV12-3/TRBV12-4; len: 13
CDR3aa: CASSQVALPGPQVDGYTF; CDR3nt: TGTGCCAGCAGCCAAGTTGCCTTACCGGGGCCCCAGGTCGATGGCTACACCTTC; d_gene: -; j_gene: TRBJ1-2; abundance: -; v_gene: TRBV12-3/TRBV12-4; len: 18
CDR3aa: CASSQTLSGGPNTQYF; CDR3nt: TGTGCCAGCAGCCAAACCCTGTCAGGGGGGCCTAATACGCAGTATTTT; d_gene: -; j_gene: TRBJ2-3; abundance: many; v_gene: TRBV2; len: 16
CDR3aa: CASSLTDINNEQFF; CDR3nt: TGTGCCAGCAGCTTAACTGACATTAACAATGAGCAGTTCTTC; d_gene: -; j_gene: TRBJ2-1; abundance: -; v_gene: TRBV5-4; len: 14
CDR3aa: CASSLARTGRDTEAFF; CDR3nt: TGTGCCAGCAGCTTGGCCCGGACAGGGAGGGACACTGAAGCTTTCTTT; d_gene: TRBD1; j_gene: TRBJ1-1; abundance: -; v_gene: TRBV5-6; len: 16
CDR3aa: CASSETLDSPLHF; CDR3nt: TGCGCCAGCAGTGAAACCTTGGATTCACCCCTCCACTTT; d_gene: -; j_gene: TRBJ1-6; abundance: -; v_gene: TRBV10-1; len: 13
CDR3aa: CASSLARLAYEQYF; CDR3nt: TGTGCCAGCAGCTTAGCCAGACTGGCCTACGAGCAGTACTTC; d_gene: -; j_gene: TRBJ2-7; abundance: -; v_gene: TRBV7-8; len: 14
CDR3aa: CASSSERGKTQYF; CDR3nt: TGTGCCAGCAGCTCCGAGCGGGGAAAGACCCAGTACTTC; d_gene: TRBD2; j_gene: TRBJ2-5; abundance: many; v_gene: TRBV5-5; len: 13
CDR3aa: CASSLAGIRDTQYF; CDR3nt: TGTGCCAGCAGTTTGGCGGGAATTAGAGATACGCAGTATTTT; d_gene: -; j_gene: TRBJ2-3; abundance: -; v_gene: TRBV28; len: 14
CDR3aa: CASSTVSSGNTIYF; CDR3nt: TGTGCCAGTTCGACCGTGAGCTCTGGAAACACCATATATTTT; d_gene: -; j_gene: TRBJ1-3; abundance: -; v_gene: TRBV19; len: 14
CDR3aa: CASSLGDPRGETQYF; CDR3nt: TGTGCCAGCTCACTTGGGGACCCAAGGGGAGAGACCCAGTACTTC; d_gene: -; j_gene: TRBJ2-5; abundance: -; v_gene: TRBV9; len: 15
CDR3aa: CATSEEGVEETQYF; CDR3nt: TGTGCCACCAGTGAGGAAGGAGTCGAGGAGACCCAGTACTTC; d_gene: -; j_gene: TRBJ2-5; abundance: many; v_gene: TRBV24-1; len: 14
CDR3aa: CASSSQGGDNKQFF; CDR3nt: TGCGCCAGCAGCTCACAGGGGGGAGACAATAAGCAGTTCTTC; d_gene: TRBD1; j_gene: TRBJ2-1; abundance: -; v_gene: TRBV10-2; len: 14
CDR3aa: CASSLETGGLNTEAFF; CDR3nt: TGCGCCAGCAGCTTGGAGACAGGGGGCCTGAACACTGAAGCTTTCTTT; d_gene: TRBD1; j_gene: TRBJ1-1; abundance: many; v_gene: TRBV5-1; len: 16
CDR3aa: CASRTDSSGNTIYF; CDR3nt: TGCGCCAGCCGAACCGACAGCTCTGGAAACACCATATATTTT; d_gene: -; j_gene: TRBJ1-3; abundance: -; v_gene: TRBV5-1; len: 14
CDR3aa: CSADGQGIMNTEAFF; CDR3nt: TGCAGCGCCGATGGACAGGGAATCATGAACACTGAAGCTTTCTTT; d_gene: TRBD1; j_gene: TRBJ1-1; abundance: -; v_gene: TRBV29-1; len: 15
CDR3aa: CASKIGETQYF; CDR3nt: TGTGCCAGCAAGATAGGAGAGACCCAGTACTTC; d_gene: -; j_gene: TRBJ2-5; abundance: many; v_gene: TRBV2; len: 11
CDR3aa: CASSSRDTMNTEAFF; CDR3nt: TGTGCCAGCAGCTCCCGGGACACTATGAACACTGAAGCTTTCTTT; d_gene: -; j_gene: TRBJ1-1; abundance: many; v_gene: TRBV13; len: 15
CDR3aa: CASSEALGTSPLHF; CDR3nt: TGTGCCAGCAGTGAAGCGCTAGGGACTTCACCCCTCCACTTT; d_gene: -; j_gene: TRBJ1-6; abundance: many; v_gene: TRBV2; len: 14
CDR3aa: CASKEGIRDEQYF; CDR3nt: TGTGCCAGCAAAGAGGGGATCCGCGACGAGCAGTACTTC; d_gene: -; j_gene: TRBJ2-7; abundance: few; v_gene: TRBV12-3/TRBV12-4; len: 13
CDR3aa: CASSLVLTSGSPKNEQFF; CDR3nt: TGTGCCAGCAGCTTAGTCTTGACTAGCGGGTCCCCGAAGAATGAGCAGTTCTTC; d_gene: TRBD2; j_gene: TRBJ2-1; abundance: few; v_gene: TRBV11-2; len: 18
CDR3aa: CASSNGQGRYEQYF; CDR3nt: TGCGCCAGCAGCAACGGACAGGGTCGGTACGAGCAGTACTTC; d_gene: TRBD1; j_gene: TRBJ2-7; abundance: many; v_gene: TRBV5-1; len: 14
CDR3aa: CASSLAPGSHYGYTF; CDR3nt: TGTGCCAGCAGCTTAGCCCCGGGCAGCCACTATGGCTACACCTTC; d_gene: -; j_gene: TRBJ1-2; abundance: -; v_gene: TRBV7-9; len: 15
CDR3aa: CAISQQGARGYTF; CDR3nt: TGTGCCATCAGTCAACAGGGGGCGCGGGGCTACACCTTC; d_gene: TRBD1; j_gene: TRBJ1-2; abundance: -; v_gene: TRBV10-3; len: 13
CDR3aa: CARRPGRQNGYTF; CDR3nt: TGTGCCCGCAGACCGGGACGCCAGAATGGCTACACCTTC; d_gene: -; j_gene: TRBJ1-2; abundance: few; v_gene: TRBV12-3/TRBV12-4; len: 13
CDR3aa: CASSATGLPDTQYF; CDR3nt: TGCGCCAGCAGCGCCACAGGGTTGCCAGATACGCAGTATTTT; d_gene: -; j_gene: TRBJ2-3; abundance: many; v_gene: TRBV5-1; len: 14
CDR3aa: CASSPLGGDRRETQYF; CDR3nt: TGTGCCAGCAGTCCTCTCGGGGGGGACAGGCGAGAGACCCAGTACTTC; d_gene: -; j_gene: TRBJ2-5; abundance: -; v_gene: TRBV6-2/TRBV6-3; len: 16
CDR3aa: CASSPTPSSYEQYF; CDR3nt: TGTGCCAGCAGTCCCACTCCCAGTTCCTACGAGCAGTACTTC; d_gene: -; j_gene: TRBJ2-7; abundance: few; v_gene: TRBV12-3/TRBV12-4; len: 14